Presented here are 3 T cell receptor beta chains from one specimen sequenced in a study of T cells in tuberculosis. Profiling relied on immunoSEQ multiplex PCR, and the TCRdb table lists in-frame clones only, not all of them. The repertoire consists of 6,500 to 8,000 clones, with roughly 94% occurring once and the leading ten covering 11%. The sequenced material came from PBMCs. The receptors stem from an adult with tuberculosis.

V usage is TRBV18 and J usage is TRBJ2-2; 9 bases are a match to TRBD1. Germline V gene lookup returns CDR1 KGHSH and CDR2 LQKENI. After removal of 6 bases from V and 4 bases from J, the junction contained 9 bases not matched to a gene. The CDR3 is 16 amino acids. As DNA, the CDR3 is TGTGCCAGCTCCGTATTCCGGGACAGGGCCACCGGGGAGCTGTTTTTT. Its translation: CASSVFRDRATGELFF.

This chain connects TRBV30 to TRBJ1-5; 9 nucleotides align to TRBD1. V dropped 2 bases and J dropped 10; count of bases not matched to a gene: 6. Germline loops: CDR1 GTSNPN, CDR2 SVGIG (reference sequence). The CDR3 contains 13 residues. This chain's CDR3 is CAWSQGTGRPQHF. DNA for the CDR3: TGTGCCTGGAGTCAAGGGACAGGGAGACCCCAGCATTTT.

The rearrangement links TRBV28 to TRBJ2-7, with D possibly TRBD2 on 7 matching bases. The CDR3 has 14 amino acids. V was cut by 6 bases and J by 0 bases, with 12 bases left in between. CDR1 is MDHEN and CDR2 is SYDVKM in the germline V gene. CDR3 residues: CASRVGGGSYEQYF. CDR3 DNA sequence: TGTGCCAGCAGAGTAGGGGGGGGCTCCTACGAGCAGTACTTC.